This T cell receptor beta chain was sequenced for a study of CD8 T cells in ankylosing spondylitis. Study-wide findings and caveats: Reactive arthritis synovial fluid and blood previously showed some of these motif variants. What appeared characteristic of ankylosing spondylitis blood was a TCR beta motif of several highly homologous variants. As for the disease-linked clones, they showed a CD8+ phenotype and occurred at relatively low frequencies in peripheral blood. There was reportedly significant enrichment of clones that were disease-linked in matched ankylosing spondylitis synovial fluid.

Libraries for TCR beta were made by quantitative 5'-RACE with molecular barcodes. From the 5' RACE reads, TCRdb called clonotypes with MiXCR, one entry per CDR3 protein. The sample consists of a few hundred thousand distinct CDR3 sequences, approximately 20% of them appearing once. CDR3 size: 14 residues. The V and J ends lost 2 bases and 0 bases respectively, with 9 bases between them. Germline lookup yields CDR1 SGDLS and CDR2 YYNGEE. As for this clonotype: The antigen remains unidentified.

Sequenced material: blood, either unsorted or a sorted T cell fraction (not recorded which). The TCR sequence derives from a male donor with ankylosing spondylitis. The J gene is TRBJ2-7, the V gene TRBV9; a possible D gene is TRBD1 (6 bases). The CDR3 loop is CASSVGAPSYEQYF. The CDR3 DNA sequence: TGTGCCAGCAGCGTGGGGGCCCCCTCCTACGAGCAGTACTTC.